The 6 T cell receptor beta chains listed next were all sequenced from one sample in a study of OX40 agonist ivuxolimab in advanced cancers. TCRdb keeps only in-frame clones here, not all; method: immunoSEQ multiplex PCR. The data contain tens of thousands of clones, 80% to 95% of them singletons. The material was CD4+ or CD8+ T cells sorted from blood, obtained in a trial of the OX40 agonist ivuxolimab. The receptors shown here come from an adult with an advanced solid tumor such as melanoma, head and neck, liver or kidney cancer.

This clone was seen only once. The chain carries TRBV5-4 and TRBJ1-2; perhaps TRBD1 as D (6 bases). Trimming pared 1 base from V and 6 bases from J, leaving 10 bases between. The CDR3 consists of 13 residues. The V gene's germline CDR1 is SGHNT and CDR2 YYREEE (reference sequence). CDR3: CASSLNREDGYTF. The CDR3 DNA reads TGTGCCAGCAGCTTGAACAGGGAGGATGGCTACACCTTC.

This clone was seen just once. The CDR3 reads CASSDGPFSYEQYF. CDR3 in DNA: TGCGCCAGCAGTGACGGACCATTCAGCTACGAGCAGTACTTC. This rearrangement joins TRBV10-1 to TRBJ2-7; no firm D call. V lost 3 bases to trimming and J lost 3 bases, with 12 bases between them. CDR3 length equals 14 residues. Germline V gene data show CDR1 as WNHNN and CDR2 as SYGVQD (reference sequence).

This chain joins TRBV6-4 and TRBJ2-5; 9 bases are shared with TRBD1. The CDR3 consists of 15 residues. V lost 7 bases, J lost 5 bases, and 11 bases stayed unmatched. Germline CDR1 is MRHNA and CDR2 is SNTAGT. In DNA, the CDR3 is TGTGCCAGCATCCGGGACAGGGAAAGCGGGGAGACCCAGTACTTC. Translating it yields CASIRDRESGETQYF.

In its sample, this clone was seen once. The chain combines TRBV7-9 with TRBJ2-1; D remains unclear. V was cut by 3 bases and J by 0 bases, with 12 bases left in between. CDR1 is SEHNR, CDR2 FQNEAQ, per germline (reference sequence). CDR3 length: 16 residues. The CDR3 loop reads CASSFPTWSSYNEQFF. The CDR3 nucleotides read TGTGCCAGCAGCTTCCCCACTTGGAGCTCCTACAATGAGCAGTTCTTC.

This chain uses TRBV6-5 with TRBJ1-1; D ambiguous. The CDR3 runs to 11 residues. Trimming cost V 4 bases and J 5 bases, with 5 bases left between them. Per germline, CDR1 MNHEY and CDR2 SVGAGI. The CDR3: CASSSRTEAFF. CDR3 bases: TGTGCCAGCAGTTCCAGGACTGAAGCTTTCTTT.

The rearrangement uses TRBV10-3 and TRBJ2-7; D may be TRBD2 (6 bases). The CDR3 has 14 residues. From germline, CDR1 is ENHRY and CDR2 SYGVKD. Trimming took off 8 bases at V and 2 bases at J, with 16 bases between the two ends. The CDR3 region is CAIWVGDSPYEQYF. Here the CDR3 DNA reads TGTGCCATCTGGGTAGGGGACTCCCCCTACGAGCAGTACTTC.